The 28 T cell receptor beta chains presented below share a single source sample, sequenced in a study of T cells in Graves' hyperthyroidism and ophthalmopathy. Amplification of TCR beta CDR3 regions used RNA as the template. HTBI primers were the set used in a first-round RT-PCR of the TCR CDR3. TCRdb re-derived calls from the multiplex PCR reads in MiXCR, one entry per CDR3 protein. This repertoire shows about 180,000 distinct CDR3 sequences, approximately 17% found once; its top ten account for 29%. Sequenced material: blood. These receptors came from a woman between 50 and 59 years old with Graves' hyperthyroidism.

Ten or more counts support this clonotype. The V gene is TRBV28, the J gene TRBJ2-5; D is perhaps TRBD1 (6 bases). The CDR3 is 13 amino acids. CDR1 and CDR2 from the germline V gene are MDHEN and SYDVKM. V was shortened by 6 bases and J by 3 bases, with 11 bases between the two germline ends. The CDR3 region has the DNA TGTGCCAGCAGGCTTCGGGACAAAGAGACCCAGTACTTC. It yields the protein CASRLRDKETQYF. The full variable domain, with the rest looked up from reference TRBV28 and TRBJ2-5, is DVKVTQSSRYLVKRTGEKVFLECVQDMDHENMFWYRQDPGLGLRLIYFSYDVKMKEKGDIPEGYSVSREKKERFSLILESASTNQTSMYLCASRLRDKETQYFGPGTRLLVL.

This clonotype was counted ten times or more. The chain links TRBV5-1 to TRBJ1-1; tentative D call: TRBD1 (6 bases). Germline CDR1 reads SGHRS; CDR2 reads YFSETQ. There are 13 residues in the CDR3. V gave up 6 bases and J gave up 5 bases, with 14 bases separating them. The CDR3 region is CASTLTGITEAFF. Here the CDR3 DNA reads TGCGCCAGCACCCTAACAGGGATTACTGAAGCTTTCTTT.

The genes are TRBV27 and TRBJ2-7; 10 bases are a match to TRBD1. The germline gives CDR1 MNHEY, CDR2 SMNVEV (reference sequence). Trimming took 6 bases from V and 3 from J; bases not matched to a gene: 5. This CDR3 region has 14 residues. The CDR3 sequence: CASSAGTGVYEQYF. DNA for the CDR3: TGTGCCAGCAGCGCCGGGACAGGGGTCTACGAGCAGTACTTC.

At least ten counts were recorded for this clonotype. V gene TRBV11-2 combines with J gene TRBJ1-4; D possibly corresponds to TRBD1 (6 bases). Trimming took 1 base from V and 5 from J, leaving 11 bases between them. In germline, CDR1 is SGHAT, CDR2 FQNNGV. This CDR3 region has 15 residues. As DNA, the CDR3 is TGTGCCAGCAGCTTAGCCAGGGGATCCAATGAAAAACTGTTTTTT. Translated, it gives CASSLARGSNEKLFF. The full variable domain, in which reference TRBV11-2 and TRBJ1-4 provide the parts outside the CDR3, is EAGVAQSPRYKIIEKRQSVAFWCNPISGHATLYWYQQILGQGPKLLIQFQNNGVVDDSQLPKDRFSAERLKGVDSTLKIQPAKLEDSAVYLCASSLARGSNEKLFFGSGTQLSVL.

This clonotype was picked up many times. The chain has TRBV19 and TRBJ2-6, with D maybe TRBD2 (6 bases). The CDR3 is 16 residues long. Looked up from germline, CDR1 is LNHDA and CDR2 is SQIVND (reference sequence). Trimming removed 0 bases from V and 2 bases from J, with 8 bases in between. In DNA form, the CDR3 reads TGTGCCAGTAGTATAGACCGCGGGGCTGGGGCCAACGTCCTGACTTTC. Its protein is CASSIDRGAGANVLTF.

Points on this clonotype: One end of the junction fails to match germline, which may point to a read error. The chain recombines TRBV5-1 with TRBJ2-2; D possibly corresponds to TRBD2 (5 bases). This CDR3 spans 12 amino acids. In germline, CDR1 is SGHRS, CDR2 YFSETQ. As DNA, the CDR3 is TGCGCCAGCAGTCCGCTTCCCGGGGAGCTGTTCTTT. This sequence encodes CASSPLPGELFF.

At least ten counts were recorded for this clonotype. The chain employs TRBV11-2 and TRBJ2-2; D possibly matches TRBD1 or TRBD2 (5 bases each). V lost 5 bases, J lost 12 bases, and 16 bases lay in between. This CDR3 is built from 13 residues. In germline, CDR1 is SGHAT, CDR2 FQNNGV. DNA of the CDR3: TGTGCCAGCAGCCCATCCGCTGGGACGAAGCTGTTTTTT. Amino acid sequence: CASSPSAGTKLFF.

The rearrangement links TRBV20-1 to TRBJ2-5, with D perhaps TRBD2 (5 bases). The CDR3 extends over 13 amino acids. Germline CDR1 reads DFQATT; CDR2 reads SNEGSKA (reference sequence). V was clipped by 3 bases and J by 5 bases, with 13 bases between them. The CDR3 nucleotides read TGCAGTGCTAGTTTTGGAGGCAGGGAGACCCAGTACTTC. Amino acid sequence: CSASFGGRETQYF.

The V and J genes are TRBV28 and TRBJ2-7; TRBD1 matches 8 bases. The germline V gene encodes CDR1 MDHEN and CDR2 SYDVKM. The J segment lost 1 base and the V segment lost 5 bases, leaving 4 bases of the junction unmatched. The CDR3 extends over 14 amino acids. CDR3 DNA: TGTGCCAGCAGTAGGGACAGGACTTCCTACGAGCAGTACTTC. It is translated as CASSRDRTSYEQYF.

This clonotype was detected ten times or more. The chain carries TRBV5-1 and TRBJ2-1; the match to TRBD2 covers 8 bases. This CDR3 has 17 amino acids. The V and J ends lost 6 bases and 7 bases, in that order; junction bases with no gene match: 18. Germline V gene sequence: CDR1 SGHRS, CDR2 YFSETQ. This CDR3 is CASMLTLAGGRGNEQFF. As DNA, the CDR3 is TGCGCCAGCATGTTAACGTTGGCGGGGGGTCGGGGGAATGAGCAGTTCTTC.

This clonotype was recorded many times. The chain combines TRBV13 with TRBJ2-1; 9 nucleotides align to TRBD1. This CDR3 spans 17 amino acids. The V segment lost 1 base and the J segment 7 bases; nucleotides outside the gene matches: 11. Germline V CDR1 and CDR2: PRHDT, FYEKMQ (reference sequence). The DNA for the CDR3 is TGTGCCAGCAGCTTAGACGATTTTGGACAGGGGAGGAATGAGCAGTTCTTC. This sequence encodes CASSLDDFGQGRNEQFF.

This clonotype was seen many times. The V and J genes are TRBV28 and TRBJ2-2; 12 positions agree with TRBD1. The CDR3 contains 17 residues. The V segment lost 6 bases and the J segment 2 bases; nucleotides outside the gene matches: 7. Germline V CDR1 and CDR2: MDHEN, SYDVKM. Written as DNA, the CDR3 is TGTGCCAGCAGACTCGGGACAGGGGGCGATAACACCGGGGAGCTGTTTTTT. Translating gives CASRLGTGGDNTGELFF.

This clonotype has ten or more counts. CDR3 coding DNA: TGTGCCAGCAGCCCTCAGGGGATCGGGACAGATACGCAGTATTTT. Its translation is CASSPQGIGTDTQYF. The chain couples TRBV12-3 or TRBV12-4 to TRBJ2-3; D might be TRBD1 (6 bases). The V and J ends lost 6 bases and 3 bases respectively, with 16 bases between them. The length of the CDR3 is 15 residues.

This clonotype was counted many times. V usage is TRBV7-8 and J usage is TRBJ1-1; no definite D call. Germline V gene sequence: CDR1 SGHVS, CDR2 FQNEAQ. V lost 8 bases and J lost 4, with 14 bases in between. CDR3 length: 13 amino acids. CDR3 in DNA: TGTGCCAGCTCGATCGTTCGAGGCACTGAAGCTTTCTTT. Translating gives CASSIVRGTEAFF.

Comment on this clonotype: One end of the junction fails to match germline, which may point to a read error. The J gene is TRBJ2-3, the V gene TRBV27; 8 positions match TRBD2. Germline lookup yields CDR1 MNHEY and CDR2 SMNVEV (reference sequence). The CDR3 loop spans 16 amino acids. The CDR3 here is CVSSLKRGSVTDTQYF. The DNA for the CDR3 is TGTGTCAGCAGTCTTAAGCGGGGGTCAGTCACAGATACGCAGTATTTT.

This clonotype was detected ten times or more. This chain connects TRBV12-3 or TRBV12-4 to TRBJ1-2, with 8 bases identical to TRBD1. The length of the CDR3 is 16 residues. V was pared by 3 bases and J by 8 bases, with 14 bases of the junction left unmatched. The CDR3 region is CASSFWMDRAEWGYTF. In DNA, the CDR3 is TGTGCCAGCAGTTTCTGGATGGACAGGGCAGAGTGGGGCTACACCTTC.

This clonotype was seen ten or more times. V and J are TRBV15 and TRBJ1-4, with D perhaps TRBD1 (5 bases). V lost 2 bases, J lost 5 bases, and 12 bases lay in between. From germline, CDR1 is LNHNV and CDR2 YYDKDF (reference sequence). The CDR3 consists of 15 residues. CDR3: CATSRPSWGNEKLFF. CDR3 coding DNA: TGTGCCACCAGCAGACCCTCATGGGGGAATGAAAAACTGTTTTTT.

In its sample, this clonotype was seen many times. The V and J genes are TRBV10-3 and TRBJ2-7; D is perhaps TRBD1 or TRBD2 (5 bases each). CDR3 length: 14 amino acids. V lost 2 bases to trimming and J lost 3 bases, with 11 bases between them. Looked up from germline, CDR1 is ENHRY and CDR2 is SYGVKD. The CDR3 nucleotides read TGTGCCATCAGTGAGAATCTGGGGGTCTACGAGCAGTACTTC. Its translation is CAISENLGVYEQYF.

The sample holds many counts of this clonotype. V usage is TRBV3-1 and J usage is TRBJ2-2; 8 nucleotides agree with TRBD2. The CDR3 is 16 amino acids. V lost 0 bases, J lost 5 bases, and 5 bases stayed unmatched. CDR1 is LGHDT and CDR2 is YNNKEL in the germline V gene (reference sequence). CDR3 amino acids: CASSQDRAGETGELFF. CDR3 nucleotides: TGTGCCAGCAGCCAAGATCGAGCGGGGGAGACCGGGGAGCTGTTTTTT.

This clonotype has a handful of counts. DNA of the CDR3: TGCGCCAGCAGCCACGGACTAGCGGGCAGCTACAATGAGCAGTTCTTC. It is translated as CASSHGLAGSYNEQFF. The rearrangement joins TRBV5-1 to TRBJ2-1, with TRBD2 matching over 11 bases. V was clipped by 4 bases and J by 3 bases; unmatched bases: 6. The germline V gene encodes CDR1 SGHRS and CDR2 YFSETQ. The CDR3 has 16 amino acids.

V is TRBV4-1 and J is TRBJ2-1; tentatively, D is TRBD2 (6 bases). The germline V and J ends were trimmed by 2 bases and 2 bases, with 16 bases remaining between them. The germline V gene has CDR1 MGHRA and CDR2 YSYEKL. CDR3 size: 17 residues. The CDR3 loop is CASSQPGTPPTYNEQFF. Written as DNA, the CDR3 is TGCGCCAGCAGCCAACCCGGGACTCCCCCTACCTACAATGAGCAGTTCTTC.

This clonotype was recorded many times. V gene TRBV7-2 combines with J gene TRBJ2-7; either TRBD1 or TRBD2 may supply D (5 bases each). V lost 1 base and J lost 5, with 12 bases in between. The CDR3 sequence is 14 residues long. Germline CDR1 is SGHTA and CDR2 is FQGNSA. CDR3 amino acids: CASSLGVGGNEQYF. The CDR3 nucleotides read TGTGCCAGCAGCTTAGGAGTTGGGGGAAACGAGCAGTACTTC.

This clonotype was found many times. V is TRBV9 and J is TRBJ2-5; D may correspond to TRBD1 or TRBD2 (5 bases each). V was clipped by 0 bases and J by 9 bases, with 18 bases between them. Germline CDR1 SGDLS, CDR2 YYNGEE. This CDR3 region has 15 residues. Here the CDR3 reads CASSVGEGTHRAQYF. CDR3 bases: TGTGCCAGCAGCGTAGGAGAGGGGACCCACCGGGCCCAGTACTTC.

V usage is TRBV4-1 and J usage is TRBJ2-1; 8 bases match TRBD2. The CDR3 sequence is 17 residues long. In germline, CDR1 is MGHRA, CDR2 YSYEKL. V lost 6 bases to trimming and J lost 0 bases; unmatched junction nucleotides: 10. The CDR3 protein is CASSYNSGALSYNEQFF. The CDR3 DNA reads as TGCGCCAGCAGTTATAATAGCGGGGCCCTCTCCTACAATGAGCAGTTCTTC.

This clonotype appeared a single time. The CDR3 DNA sequence: TGTGCCAGCAGTTCACCTGCCGCCGGGACCTACAATGAGCAGTTCTTC. Translated, it gives CASSSPAAGTYNEQFF. This chain uses TRBV28 with TRBJ2-1; TRBD2 might be the D (5 bases). V dropped 4 bases and J dropped 2 bases, with 15 bases sitting between them. The CDR3 totals 16 residues. CDR1 and CDR2 (germline): MDHEN, SYDVKM.

In its sample, this clonotype was seen a few times. A single base separates this from a much larger clone, so it may be a read error. The chain links TRBV5-1 to TRBJ2-1; D unclear. Germline V lookup: CDR1 SGHRS, CDR2 YFSETQ. The CDR3 loop spans 17 amino acids. CDR3 bases: TGCGCCGGCAGCTTGGTCCCAGCCTCAAGCTCCTACAATGAGCAGTTCTTC. This gives the protein CAGSLVPASSSYNEQFF.

This clonotype was counted ten times or more. This chain connects TRBV2 to TRBJ2-1; D gene unclear. This CDR3 is 13 amino acids long. The germline V gene has CDR1 SNHLY and CDR2 FYNNEI. Trimming cost V 4 bases and J 6 bases, with 10 bases left between them. As DNA, the CDR3 is TGTGCCAGCAGTGCCGGGTCATTCAATGAGCAGTTCTTC. Translating gives CASSAGSFNEQFF.

This clonotype has a count of ten or more. The V call is TRBV3-1, the J call TRBJ1-2; D remains unclear. V gave up 3 bases and J gave up 7 bases, with 9 bases separating them. CDR1 and CDR2 from the germline V gene are LGHDT and YNNKEL (reference sequence). The CDR3 consists of 12 residues. The CDR3: CASSHRSIGYTF. The CDR3 nucleotides read TGTGCCAGCAGCCACAGATCAATTGGCTACACCTTC.